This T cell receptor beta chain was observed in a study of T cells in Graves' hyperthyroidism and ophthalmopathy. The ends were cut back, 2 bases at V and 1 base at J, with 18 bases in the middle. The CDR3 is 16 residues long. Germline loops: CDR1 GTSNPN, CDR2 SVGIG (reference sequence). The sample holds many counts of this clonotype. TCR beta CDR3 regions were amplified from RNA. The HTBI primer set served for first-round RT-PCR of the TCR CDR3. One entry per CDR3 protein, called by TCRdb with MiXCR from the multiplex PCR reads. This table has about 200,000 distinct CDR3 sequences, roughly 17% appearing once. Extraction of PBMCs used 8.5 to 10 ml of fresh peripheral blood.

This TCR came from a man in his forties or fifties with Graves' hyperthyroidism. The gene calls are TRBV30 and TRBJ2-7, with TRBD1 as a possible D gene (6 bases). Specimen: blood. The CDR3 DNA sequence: TGTGCCTGGAGTCGTACCGTGGGGGCGAAGTCCTACGAGCAGTACTTC. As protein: CAWSRTVGAKSYEQYF. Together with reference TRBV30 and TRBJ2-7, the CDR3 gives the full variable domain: SQTIHQWPATLVQPVGSPLSLECTVEGTSNPNLYWYRQAAGRGLQLLFYSVGIGQISSEVPQNLSASRPQDRQFILSSKKLLLSDSGFYLCAWSRTVGAKSYEQYFGPGTRLTVT.